This TCR beta chain was recorded in a study of cytomegalovirus exposure and HLA in healthy donors. Study results and limitations: Cytomegalovirus association was listed for 150 to 200 TCR beta chains. Whilst most TCR sequences proved rare, a subset of public TCRs occurred across many donors. In a later analysis, V- and J-gene trimming of beta chains associated with a DCLRE1C missense variant, replicated independently.

As to this clone: The antigen remains undetermined.

The primer mix had 60 Vbeta and 13 Jbeta primers. Using immunoSEQ multiplex PCR, the repertoire was profiled, and TCRdb retains in-frame clones only, with some absent. Among over 90,000 clones, around four fifths were seen once, and the ten largest hold 2% to 3%. The CDR3 is made up of 16 amino acids. CDR1 and CDR2 from the germline V gene are SGHAT and FQNNGV. The ends lost 6 bases at V and 4 bases at J; junction bases unmatched: 6. At sampling all donors were nominally healthy, likely with unrecorded immune exposures. The gene calls are TRBV11-2 and TRBJ2-3; 14 bases map to TRBD2. The receptor's source is a man in his forties in good health and CMV-seronegative. The sequenced sample consisted of PBMCs. CDR3 amino acids: CASRLTSGGGSDTQYF. DNA of the CDR3: TGTGCCAGCAGACTGACTAGCGGGGGGGGATCAGATACGCAGTATTTT. Full variable domain (rest looked up from reference TRBV11-2 and TRBJ2-3): EAGVAQSPRYKIIEKRQSVAFWCNPISGHATLYWYQQILGQGPKLLIQFQNNGVVDDSQLPKDRFSAERLKGVDSTLKIQPAKLEDSAVYLCASRLTSGGGSDTQYFGPGTRLTVL.